This passage covers 15 T cell receptor beta chains from one sample sequenced in a study of shared clonotypes between healthy human individuals. Naive CD8 cells lacked CD45RO and underwent positive selection for CCR7, leaving out terminally differentiated effector memory CD45RA+ cells. Data came from immunoSEQ multiplex PCR; TCRdb stores just in-frame clones and leaves some out. In the table there are 760,000 or so clones, around 96% of which are singletons. Sequenced input: naive CD8+ T cells sorted from blood. These TCRs come from a man aged 30 to 39 in good health.

The chain links TRBV2 to TRBJ2-7; 9 bases fit TRBD2. Trimming took 2 bases from V and 0 from J; bases not matched to a gene: 5. Germline lookup yields CDR1 SNHLY and CDR2 FYNNEI. This CDR3 comprises 16 residues. This CDR3 reads CASSELLAGFSYEQYF. DNA of the CDR3: TGTGCCAGCAGTGAATTACTAGCGGGCTTCTCCTACGAGCAGTACTTC.

J is TRBJ2-4 and V is TRBV15; TRBD2 matches 16 bases. This CDR3 is 16 amino acids long. Germline V gene lookup returns CDR1 LNHNV and CDR2 YYDKDF (reference sequence). V gave up 5 bases and J gave up 9 bases; unmatched junction bases: 7. CDR3 sequence: CATSSSGTSGRGIQYF. The CDR3 DNA follows: TGTGCCACCAGCTCCTCCGGGACTAGCGGGAGGGGCATTCAGTACTTC.

The V gene is TRBV11-2, the J gene TRBJ1-1, with D uncertain. The CDR3 loop spans 14 amino acids. Germline V gives CDR1 SGHAT, CDR2 FQNNGV. V lost 5 bases to trimming and J lost 5 bases, with 15 bases between them. CDR3: CASSPRVGNTEAFF. CDR3 bases: TGTGCCAGCAGCCCACGTGTAGGGAATACTGAAGCTTTCTTT.

J is TRBJ2-1 and V is TRBV19; 9 bases agree with TRBD1. CDR3 size: 17 residues. Looked up from germline, CDR1 is LNHDA and CDR2 is SQIVND (reference sequence). V shed 3 bases and J 6 bases; nucleotides not matched to a gene: 12. CDR3 DNA: TGTGCCAGTAGTATCTACAACGCGGGACAGGGTGTCAATGAGCAGTTCTTC. It specifies CASSIYNAGQGVNEQFF.

The rearrangement links TRBV6-6 to TRBJ1-1, with 7 bases matching TRBD1. Trimming cost V 7 bases and J 13 bases; bases outside gene matches: 12. CDR1 is MNHNY, CDR2 SVGAGI, per germline (reference sequence). The CDR3 consists of 12 residues. CDR3 protein: CASTTSRDSGFF. The CDR3 DNA sequence: TGTGCCAGCACCACCAGCCGGGACAGCGGTTTCTTT.

This clone was found once. CDR3 DNA sequence: TGTGCCAGCAGTGAATGGCTCAATACAGATACGCAGTATTTT. This encodes CASSEWLNTDTQYF. The rearrangement links TRBV6-1 to TRBJ2-3; D uncertain. The germline CDR1 and CDR2 sequences are MNHNS and SASEGT. V lost 2 bases and J lost 3, with 9 bases in between. The CDR3 is made up of 14 amino acids.

The V and J genes are TRBV5-1 and TRBJ2-7; 7 bases are a match to TRBD2. V was pared by 2 bases and J by 3 bases, with 5 bases of the junction left unmatched. CDR1 is SGHRS, CDR2 YFSETQ, per germline. The CDR3 contains 14 residues. CDR3 coding DNA: TGCGCCAGCAGCTTATACGGGGAGGGCTACGAGCAGTACTTC. This codes for CASSLYGEGYEQYF.

V and J are TRBV7-9 and TRBJ2-3, with D possibly matching TRBD2 (6 bases). The V end was cut by 3 bases, the J end by 6 bases, with 22 bases between. The CDR3 runs to 17 residues. In germline, CDR1 is SEHNR, CDR2 FQNEAQ (reference sequence). The CDR3 nucleotides read TGTGCCAGCAGCTTCACACTAGCCGGGTATCGGGACGATACGCAGTATTTT. Protein product: CASSFTLAGYRDDTQYF. Using reference TRBV7-9 and TRBJ2-3 for the parts outside the CDR3, the full variable domain is DTGVSQNPRHKITKRGQNVTFRCDPISEHNRLYWYRQTLGQGPEFLTYFQNEAQLEKSRLLSDRFSAERPKGSFSTLEIQRTEQGDSAMYLCASSFTLAGYRDDTQYFGPGTRLTVL.

The chain is built from TRBV2 and TRBJ2-5, with D unclear. V was shortened by 1 base and J by 2 bases, with 5 bases between the two germline ends. Germline CDR1 and CDR2: SNHLY and FYNNEI. The CDR3 extends over 13 amino acids. The CDR3 DNA reads as TGTGCCAGCAGTGAAGAGGTTCAAGAGACCCAGTACTTC. Translation gives CASSEEVQETQYF. Drawing the rest from reference TRBV2 and TRBJ2-5, the complete variable domain is EPEVTQTPSHQVTQMGQEVILRCVPISNHLYFYWYRQILGQKVEFLVSFYNNEISEKSEIFDDQFSVERPDGSNFTLKIRSTKLEDSAMYFCASSEEVQETQYFGPGTRLLVL.

This clone was seen just once. The chain uses TRBV9 and TRBJ2-1; tentatively, D is TRBD2 (5 bases). Germline V gene data show CDR1 as SGDLS and CDR2 as YYNGEE. The CDR3 extends over 15 amino acids. The V and J ends lost 5 bases and 0 bases respectively, with 12 bases between them. The CDR3 is CASSRAASSYNEQFF. The CDR3 DNA reads as TGTGCCAGCAGTCGAGCGGCGAGCTCCTACAATGAGCAGTTCTTC.

The rearrangement uses TRBV11-2 and TRBJ2-1; D is undetermined. Germline CDR1 reads SGHAT; CDR2 reads FQNNGV. The CDR3 contains 14 residues. V was trimmed by 3 bases and J by 6 bases, leaving 12 bases between them. The CDR3: CASSFGRGGNEQFF. CDR3 in DNA: TGTGCCAGCAGCTTCGGTCGTGGCGGCAATGAGCAGTTCTTC.

This rearrangement joins TRBV28 to TRBJ2-1; D may correspond to TRBD1 or TRBD2 (6 bases each). Germline-derived CDR1 and CDR2 are MDHEN and SYDVKM. The CDR3 has 17 amino acids. Between the trimmed V and J ends, which lost 3 bases and 5 bases, there was a span of 20 bases. CDR3 sequence (DNA): TGTGCCAGCAGTTTCCTCGCCCCCGGGGGCCCGAACAATGAGCAGTTCTTC. It is translated as CASSFLAPGGPNNEQFF.

This chain joins TRBV5-4 and TRBJ1-3, with 7 bases fitting TRBD1. J lost 6 bases, V lost 2 bases, and 5 bases had no gene match. Per germline, CDR1 SGHNT and CDR2 YYREEE (reference sequence). This CDR3 region has 14 residues. The CDR3 DNA reads as TGTGCCAGCAGCTTCGCAGGGGGAGCAAACACCATATATTTT. It specifies CASSFAGGANTIYF. The whole variable domain, filled in from reference TRBV5-4 and TRBJ1-3, reads ETGVTQSPTHLIKTRGQQVTLRCSSQSGHNTVSWYQQALGQGPQFIFQYYREEENGRGNFPPRFSGLQFPNYSSELNVNALELDDSALYLCASSFAGGANTIYFGEGSWLTVV.

This rearrangement joins TRBV25-1 to TRBJ2-1; 12 bases match TRBD2. The V gene's germline CDR1 is MGHDK and CDR2 SYGVNS. The junction had 5 bases not matched to a gene; V was cut back by 3 bases and J by 2 bases. This CDR3 has 17 amino acids. The CDR3 DNA reads as TGTGCCAGCAGTGACCCCGCTAGCGGGAGGGCCTACAATGAGCAGTTCTTC. Translation gives CASSDPASGRAYNEQFF.

The genes are TRBV19 and TRBJ2-5; the D gene is possibly TRBD1 (5 bases). Germline lookup yields CDR1 LNHDA and CDR2 SQIVND (reference sequence). The V end lost 5 bases, the J end lost 5 bases, and 15 bases lay between the germline ends. The CDR3 runs 14 residues. CDR3 sequence (DNA): TGTGCCAGTAGTCATCCACAGGTTTTTGAGACCCAGTACTTC. Its protein is CASSHPQVFETQYF.